The present T cell receptor beta chain was sequenced within a study of shared clonotypes between healthy human individuals. The CDR3 is made up of 15 amino acids. Germline lookup yields CDR1 MNHEY and CDR2 SVGAGI. The germline V and J ends were trimmed by 5 bases and 3 bases, with 14 bases remaining between them. Assay: immunoSEQ multiplex PCR; the TCRdb copy retains only in-frame clones and omits some. The top ten hold about 1% of the sample, which has 1,500,000 or so clones, roughly 96% seen once. The gene calls are TRBV6-5 and TRBJ2-1, with a possible D match to TRBD1 (5 bases). The sequence was collected from a man younger than 40 in good health. Sequencing was performed on naive CD4+ T cells sorted from blood. As to subset: CD45RA+ positively selected. The CDR3 spells CASSREGQSYNEQFF. CDR3 nucleotides: TGTGCCAGCAGTCGCGAAGGACAAAGCTACAATGAGCAGTTCTTC.